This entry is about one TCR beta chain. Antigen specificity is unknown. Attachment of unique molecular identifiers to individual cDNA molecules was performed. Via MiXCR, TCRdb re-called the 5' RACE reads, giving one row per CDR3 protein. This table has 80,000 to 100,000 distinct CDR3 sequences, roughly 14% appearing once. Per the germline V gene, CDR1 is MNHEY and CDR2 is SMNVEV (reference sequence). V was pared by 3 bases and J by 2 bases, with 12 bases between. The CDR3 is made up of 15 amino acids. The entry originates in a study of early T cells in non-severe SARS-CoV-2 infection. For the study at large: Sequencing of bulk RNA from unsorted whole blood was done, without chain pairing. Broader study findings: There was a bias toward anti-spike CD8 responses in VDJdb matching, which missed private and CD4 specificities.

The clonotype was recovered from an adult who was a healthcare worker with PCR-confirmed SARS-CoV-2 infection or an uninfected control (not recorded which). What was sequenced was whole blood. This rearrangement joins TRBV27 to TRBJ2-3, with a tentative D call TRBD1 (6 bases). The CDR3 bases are TGTGCCAGCAGTTTGCAGGGGCCCCCCACAGATACGCAGTATTTT. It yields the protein CASSLQGPPTDTQYF.